This T cell receptor beta chain stems from a study of T-cell reconstitution after alpha-beta-depleted transplantation in children. The sample holds a few counts of this clonotype. The V end lost 7 bases, the J end lost 4 bases, and 7 bases lay between the germline ends. This CDR3 is built from 11 residues. Germline CDR1 is SNHLY and CDR2 is FYNNEI. TCRbeta library preparation incorporated unique molecular identifiers. From the PCR reads, TCRdb called clonotypes with MiXCR, one entry per CDR3 protein. The data show more than 250,000 distinct CDR3 sequences, approximately 9.6% seen once. This sequence joins TRBV2 and TRBJ2-5; no reliable D call. The specimen comprised PBMCs from the stem cell graft donor, sampled from the stem cell graft. The origin of this receptor is a human donor who donated a stem cell graft to a child with SCID. The DNA of the CDR3 is TGTGCCAGCATCGAAGGAGAGACCCAGTACTTC. The encoded protein is CASIEGETQYF.